This T cell receptor (beta chain) derives from a study of molecular identifiers for immune sequencing clone quantification. This CDR3 contains 14 residues. With V trimmed by 1 base and J by 4 bases, 3 bases remained unmatched. Germline values: CDR1 SGHDT, CDR2 YYEEEE. TCRdb ran MiXCR on the PCR reads and lists one entry per CDR3 protein. The table shows around 320,000 distinct CDR3 sequences, with roughly 24% occurring only once. This clonotype was detected only a few times. Sequences were obtained from naive CD8+ T cells from blood, with Jurkat cell RNA spiked in. Subset here: FACS-sorted CD8+CD4-CCR7+CD45RA+ naive T cells. The V call is TRBV5-6, the J call TRBJ1-2, with 8 bases aligning to TRBD1. The TCR comes from a human donor in good health. Some libraries in this study had Jurkat cell RNA spiked in. The CDR3 sequence: CASSLFTGGYGYTF. CDR3 in DNA: TGTGCCAGCAGCTTGTTTACAGGGGGCTATGGCTACACCTTC.